The 19 T cell receptor beta chains reported below all come from one sample, sequenced in a study of OX40 agonist ivuxolimab in advanced cancers. Profiled with immunoSEQ multiplex PCR; TCRdb holds only in-frame clones, not every one. The table shows about 67,000 clones, with around 86% occurring only once. Sequences were derived from CD4+ or CD8+ T cells sorted from blood, sampled in a trial of the OX40 agonist ivuxolimab. These receptors were collected from an adult with an advanced solid tumor such as melanoma, head and neck, liver or kidney cancer.

V and J are TRBV5-1 and TRBJ1-5; D unclear. Trimming pared 0 bases from V and 4 bases from J, leaving 5 bases between. Germline lookup yields CDR1 SGHRS and CDR2 YFSETQ. The CDR3 runs to 13 residues. CDR3 region: CASSLGPNQPQHF. The DNA for the CDR3 is TGCGCCAGCAGCTTGGGGCCTAATCAGCCCCAGCATTTT. Variable domain in full (rest from reference TRBV5-1 and TRBJ1-5): KAGVTQTPRYLIKTRGQQVTLSCSPISGHRSVSWYQQTPGQGLQFLFEYFSETQRNKGNFPGRFSGRQFSNSRSEMNVSTLELGDSALYLCASSLGPNQPQHFGDGTRLSIL.

The chain carries TRBV4-3 and TRBJ1-1; D not certain. V lost 3 bases and J 0 bases, leaving 5 bases between the germline ends. The CDR3 covers 13 residues. Germline V gives CDR1 LGHNA, CDR2 YSLEER. For the CDR3, the DNA is TGCGCCAGCAGCCAGGACCTGAACACTGAAGCTTTCTTT. Encoded protein: CASSQDLNTEAFF.

The sample holds one count of this clone. This chain joins TRBV27 and TRBJ1-2; a possible D gene is TRBD1 (5 bases). The germline V gene encodes CDR1 MNHEY and CDR2 SMNVEV (reference sequence). There are 13 residues in the CDR3. Trimming removed 6 bases at V and 8 bases at J, with 16 bases between. CDR3 sequence (DNA): TGTGCCAGCAGGGTCACTGGGGGTGCCGGCTACACCTTC. Translating gives CASRVTGGAGYTF.

The rearrangement joins TRBV5-6 to TRBJ2-3; D unclear. The germline V gene encodes CDR1 SGHDT and CDR2 YYEEEE. The V and J ends lost 2 bases and 4 bases respectively, with 14 bases between them. This CDR3 is built from 15 residues. The CDR3 reads CASSFRRLGADTQYF. Here the CDR3 DNA reads TGTGCCAGCAGCTTCAGACGCTTGGGCGCAGATACGCAGTATTTT. Full variable domain (rest looked up from reference TRBV5-6 and TRBJ2-3): DAGVTQSPTHLIKTRGQQVTLRCSPKSGHDTVSWYQQALGQGPQFIFQYYEEEERQRGNFPDRFSGHQFPNYSSELNVNALLLGDSALYLCASSFRRLGADTQYFGPGTRLTVL.

The chain carries TRBV5-6 and TRBJ1-2; no reliable D call. The germline V gene has CDR1 SGHDT and CDR2 YYEEEE. The CDR3 consists of 15 residues. V shed 1 base and J shed 4 bases, with 14 bases lying between them. CDR3 nucleotide sequence: TGTGCCAGCAGCTTGTATAGTAGGCTGTCCTATGGCTACACCTTC. Its translation: CASSLYSRLSYGYTF.

V and J are TRBV6-5 and TRBJ1-2; D gene ambiguous. V was cut by 4 bases and J by 8 bases, with 17 bases left in between. Germline lookup yields CDR1 MNHEY and CDR2 SVGAGI. This CDR3 spans 14 amino acids. This CDR3 is CASSSLRTEDGYTF. The DNA for the CDR3 is TGTGCCAGCAGTTCCCTAAGGACCGAGGACGGCTACACCTTC.

The rearrangement uses TRBV11-1 and TRBJ2-5; D uncertain. Looked up from germline, CDR1 is SGHAT and CDR2 is FQDESV (reference sequence). V lost 1 base, J lost 5 bases, and 8 bases lay in between. The CDR3 consists of 13 residues. CDR3 coding DNA: TGTGCCAGCAGCTTAGGGTGGATGGAGACCCAGTACTTC. Translation: CASSLGWMETQYF.

The V gene is TRBV19, the J gene TRBJ1-2; weak D call: TRBD1 (5 bases). The CDR3 length is 14 residues. CDR1 is LNHDA and CDR2 is SQIVND in the germline V gene (reference sequence). Deletions cut 5 bases from V and 0 bases from J, with 10 bases between. The CDR3 reads CASSPEGSNYGYTF. The CDR3 region has the DNA TGTGCCAGTAGTCCAGAGGGGTCTAACTATGGCTACACCTTC.

V usage is TRBV7-2 and J usage is TRBJ2-7; 7 nucleotides match TRBD1. This CDR3 comprises 14 residues. V lost 7 bases to trimming and J lost 2 bases; unmatched junction nucleotides: 8. Germline CDR1 and CDR2: SGHTA and FQGNSA. The CDR3 region has the DNA TGTGCCAGCAAAACAGGGGCGGGTGCCTACGAGCAGTACTTC. Protein sequence: CASKTGAGAYEQYF.

This chain links TRBV27 with TRBJ2-7; TRBD1 might be the D (6 bases). Trimming cost V 4 bases and J 0 bases, with 10 bases left between them. Germline V lookup: CDR1 MNHEY, CDR2 SMNVEV (reference sequence). CDR3 size: 14 residues. Here the CDR3 DNA reads TGTGCCAGCAGTTGGGACAAGAGCTCCTACGAGCAGTACTTC. This codes for CASSWDKSSYEQYF.

In this sample, this clone turned up a few times. This chain uses TRBV4-3 with TRBJ2-1; D not resolved. Trimming shortened V by 0 bases and J by 1 base, and 13 bases separated the two germline ends. CDR1 and CDR2 from the germline V gene are LGHNA and YSLEER. The CDR3 spans 17 residues. For the CDR3, the DNA is TGCGCCAGCAGCCAAGATCTAACGGCTGGATCCTACAATGAGCAGTTCTTC. As protein: CASSQDLTAGSYNEQFF.

The J gene is TRBJ1-2, the V gene TRBV25-1; D remains unclear. The CDR3 is 11 residues long. Germline V gene sequence: CDR1 MGHDK, CDR2 SYGVNS. The V and J ends lost 4 bases and 5 bases respectively, with 5 bases between them. The CDR3 coding sequence is TGTGCCAGCAGTGCACAGTATGGCTACACCTTC. Its protein is CASSAQYGYTF.

The chain joins TRBV7-2 to TRBJ1-5, with 9 bases identical to TRBD1. J was trimmed by 4 bases and V by 5 bases; bases with no gene match: 3. This CDR3 has 14 residues. Per germline, CDR1 SGHTA and CDR2 FQGNSA. The CDR3 coding sequence is TGTGCCAGCAGCCGGGACAGGGTAAATCAGCCCCAGCATTTT. Protein product: CASSRDRVNQPQHF.

The chain uses TRBV7-2 and TRBJ2-2; D not resolved. The CDR3 sequence is 14 residues long. Germline values: CDR1 SGHTA, CDR2 FQGNSA. Trimming pared 6 bases from V and 4 bases from J, leaving 12 bases between. The CDR3 bases are TGTGCCAGCAGATCATTCGAGTCCACCGGGGAGCTGTTTTTT. It is translated as CASRSFESTGELFF.

The CDR3 region is CASSQPGLAGGPGFF. The CDR3 region has the DNA TGTGCCAGCAGCCAACCGGGACTAGCGGGAGGGCCGGGATTCTTC. This sequence joins TRBV14 and TRBJ2-1; 16 positions match TRBD2. This CDR3 comprises 15 residues. The germline CDR1 and CDR2 sequences are SGHDN and FVKESK. J was trimmed by 16 bases and V by 2 bases; bases with no gene match: 8.

This clone was seen more than once but under ten times. V and J are TRBV5-8 and TRBJ2-5, with 10 bases identical to TRBD2. CDR3 length: 17 residues. Germline V gene data show CDR1 as SGHTS and CDR2 as YDEGEE. Germline trimming cut 0 bases from V and 3 bases from J; bases unmatched to any gene: 8. The CDR3 DNA sequence: TGTGCCAGCAGCTTGGTTGGTAGCGGGAGGTCGAAAGAGACCCAGTACTTC. Translation gives CASSLVGSGRSKETQYF.

This chain uses TRBV9 with TRBJ1-1, with unresolved D. Trimming pared 5 bases from V and 1 base from J, leaving 15 bases between. The CDR3 has 15 residues. CDR1 SGDLS and CDR2 YYNGEE come from the germline V gene. CDR3 protein: CASSARGHENTEAFF. DNA of the CDR3: TGTGCCAGCAGTGCTCGGGGTCACGAGAACACTGAAGCTTTCTTT.

The V and J genes are TRBV18 and TRBJ2-2; TRBD2 is a possible D gene (6 bases). The CDR3 is made up of 15 amino acids. The V end lost 6 bases, the J end lost 5 bases, and 16 bases lay between the germline ends. The germline V gene encodes CDR1 KGHSH and CDR2 LQKENI. The CDR3 here is CASSLARGKTGELFF. The CDR3 DNA sequence: TGTGCCAGCTCTCTAGCGAGGGGCAAGACCGGGGAGCTGTTTTTT.

The genes are TRBV6-5 and TRBJ1-2, with 7 bases matching TRBD1. Germline trimming cut 5 bases from V and 8 bases from J; bases unmatched to any gene: 8. This CDR3 contains 13 residues. CDR1 and CDR2 from the germline V gene are MNHEY and SVGAGI. CDR3 coding DNA: TGTGCCAGCAGTGGACGACAGGGAGGCGGCTACACCTTC. Amino acid sequence: CASSGRQGGGYTF.